This TCR beta chain was sequenced in a study of Ad26.COV2.S vaccination and SARS-CoV-2 variants. Whole-study context: Trial arm assignment for the donor was COV1001 Ad26.COV2.S. General study results and limits: In TCR breadth and depth analyses, total T cell responses may have been underestimated. After vaccination, reports described spike-specific CD8+ and CD4+ T cell responses as showing substantial breadth. Vaccinees displayed broader spike-specific TCR repertoires than placebo recipients.

The treatment is: around 19 received Ad26.COV2.S at low or high dose, single or two shots; about 5 received placebo; per-sample allocation not given. Specimen acquisition occurred on day 63 following the initial vaccine or placebo injection. The method was immunoSEQ multiplex PCR; TCRdb's version includes in-frame clones alone and lacks a portion of them. The data hold more than 300,000 clones, with about 86% observed a single time. J was trimmed by 9 bases and V by 1 base; bases with no gene match: 4. The CDR3 runs to 14 residues. Germline CDR1 is SGHTA and CDR2 is FQGNSA. This clone was observed once. Its antigen is as yet unknown.

The chain employs TRBV7-2 and TRBJ2-4; 9 bases match TRBD1. The receptor comes from a person between 18 and 59 years old who received the Ad26.COV2.S COVID-19 vaccine or a placebo. The material sequenced was peripheral blood, taken in a trial of Ad26.COV2.S vaccine versus placebo. The CDR3 DNA follows: TGTGCCAGCAGCTTAGATGTGACAGGGGGCATTCAGTACTTC. This translates into CASSLDVTGGIQYF.